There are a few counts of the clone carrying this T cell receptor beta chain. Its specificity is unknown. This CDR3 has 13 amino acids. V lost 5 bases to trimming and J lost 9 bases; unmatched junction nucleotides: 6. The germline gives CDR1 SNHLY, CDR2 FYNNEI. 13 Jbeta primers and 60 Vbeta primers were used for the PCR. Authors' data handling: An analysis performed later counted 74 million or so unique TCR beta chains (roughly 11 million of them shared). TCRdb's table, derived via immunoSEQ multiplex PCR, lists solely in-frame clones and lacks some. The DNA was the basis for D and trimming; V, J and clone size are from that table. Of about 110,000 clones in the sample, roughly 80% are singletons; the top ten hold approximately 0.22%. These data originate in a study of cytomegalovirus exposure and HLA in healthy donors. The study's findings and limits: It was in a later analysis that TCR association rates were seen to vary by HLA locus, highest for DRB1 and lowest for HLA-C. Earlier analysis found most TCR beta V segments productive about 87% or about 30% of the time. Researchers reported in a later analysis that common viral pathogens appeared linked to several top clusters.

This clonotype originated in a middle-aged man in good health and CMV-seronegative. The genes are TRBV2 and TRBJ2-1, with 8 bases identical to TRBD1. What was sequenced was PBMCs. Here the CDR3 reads CASSRQGYAEQFF. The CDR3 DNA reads TGTGCCAGCAGTCGACAGGGGTACGCTGAGCAGTTCTTC.